The rows below give T cell receptor beta chains drawn from one sample of a study of cytomegalovirus exposure and HLA in healthy donors. Only in-frame clones appear in the TCRdb table, and some are missing; sequencing was by immunoSEQ multiplex PCR. The table lists some 160,000 clones, over 8% of them singletons. Sequencing was carried out using PBMCs. The receptors shown here come from a male donor in good health and CMV-seronegative. CDR3s include the opening cysteine and the closing phenylalanine or tryptophan.

j_gene | v_gene | CDR3aa
TRBJ1-4 | TRBV5-1 | CASSGELANEKLFF
TRBJ2-7 | TRBV7-3 | CASSLSREYEQYF
TRBJ2-3 | TRBV7-9 | CASSLAGAGGDTQYF
TRBJ2-3 | TRBV9 | CASSVAPSTDTQYF
TRBJ1-1 | TRBV27 | CASSENRDNTEAFF
TRBJ2-3 | TRBV28 | CASSLSPDTQYF
TRBJ2-5 | TRBV5-1 | CASSIRGGETQYF
TRBJ2-7 | TRBV10-1 | CATQGQGIYEQYF
TRBJ1-6 | TRBV19 | CASSMATGFSPLHF
TRBJ1-2 | TRBV5-4 | CASSLGLNYGYTF
TRBJ1-4 | TRBV5-4 | CASSLGGRAEKLFF
TRBJ1-5 | TRBV27 | CASSVAQFNQPQHF
TRBJ2-7 | TRBV9 | CASSVNKDRGQGVYEQYF
TRBJ2-5 | TRBV7-9 | CASSYTGLSQETQYF
TRBJ1-2 | TRBV7-9 | CASSLETGGMPLGYTF
TRBJ2-5 | TRBV9 | CASSAGTSREIQYF
TRBJ2-1 | TRBV2 | CASRGGLAAYNEQFF
TRBJ1-5 | TRBV4-3 | CASSQDRGGVNQPQHF
TRBJ1-2 | TRBV13 | CASSLGDTNYGYTF
TRBJ2-1 | TRBV5-1 | CASSLLASSDSEQFF
TRBJ2-1 | TRBV28 | CASSLGLAGGSLSYNEQFF
TRBJ2-3 | TRBV5-6 | CASSSGLAVQDTQYF
TRBJ1-6 | TRBV28 | CATFTGYNSPLHF
TRBJ2-1 | TRBV12-5 | CASGLTTTASGISNEQFF
TRBJ2-3 | TRBV28 | CASSFTAADTQYF
TRBJ1-4 | TRBV4-2 | CASSQDPLQGPDEKLFF
TRBJ2-5 | TRBV9 | CASSAELAPAETQYF
TRBJ2-3 | TRBV11-2 | CASSRLLRGDTQYF
TRBJ1-3 | TRBV9 | CASSAGQGPGNTIYF
TRBJ2-2 | TRBV11-3 | CASSLAPRGTGELFF
TRBJ2-3 | TRBV5-1 | CASSLGQTSGGGDTQYF
TRBJ2-7 | TRBV7-6 | CASSSAGGGFYEQYF